This TCR beta chain was identified in a study of beta chain features in type 1 diabetes. All of the isolated RNA was reverse transcribed, so expressed TCRB transcripts were sequenced. Clones were sequenced by immunoSEQ multiplex PCR, and TCRdb holds only the in-frame ones, with some missing. Of around 250,000 clones in the sample, 20% are singletons; the top ten hold around 0.028%. Study-level findings and limits: TCRB CDR3s were moderately but significantly shorter in Type 1 diabetes patients in all four CD4+ subsets.

Between the trimmed V and J ends, which lost 5 bases and 3 bases, there was a span of 20 bases. The CDR3 contains 16 residues. In germline, CDR1 is SQVTM, CDR2 ANQGSEA. About this clone: As yet, its antigen is unknown.

The TCR originated in a woman aged 40 to 50 with type 1 diabetes. Sample: naive CD4+ T cells from blood. The chain carries TRBV29-1 and TRBJ1-3, with D hard to call. CDR3 sequence: CSVRRIPDLGGNTIYF. The CDR3 DNA is TGCAGCGTTAGGAGGATTCCAGATTTGGGTGGAAACACCATATATTTT.